The clone carrying this T cell receptor (beta chain) was counted between two and nine times. Antigen unknown. The data derive from a study of response to subunit inactivated influenza vaccine. General observations from the study: Authors suggested seasonal influenza vaccinations each recruit few new T cells.

Germline V gene lookup returns CDR1 LNHDA and CDR2 SQIVND (reference sequence). The CDR3 has 14 amino acids. V was clipped by 6 bases and J by 4 bases, with 13 bases between them. TCRdb fed the RT-PCR reads into MiXCR, producing one record per CDR3 protein. Of 800,000 to 1,000,000 distinct CDR3 sequences detected, 21% appear once; the ten largest clones hold roughly a tenth. The chain carries TRBV19 and TRBJ2-1; D remains ambiguous. Specimen: PBMCs from blood, collected about 5 days after vaccination. The receptor comes from a middle-aged man who received an inactivated influenza vaccine. The CDR3 DNA follows: TGTGCCAGTAGCCCCATAACCAGTTACAATGAGCAGTTCTTC. Translating gives CASSPITSYNEQFF. Variable domain in full (rest from reference TRBV19 and TRBJ2-1): DGGITQSPKYLFRKEGQNVTLSCEQNLNHDAMYWYRQDPGQGLRLIYYSQIVNDFQKGDIAEGYSVSREKKESFPLTVTSAQKNPTAFYLCASSPITSYNEQFFGPGTRLTVL.